The sequence of this T cell receptor (beta chain) was determined in a study of neoadjuvant nivolumab and ipilimumab in lung cancer. Measured with immunoSEQ multiplex PCR; TCRdb has only the in-frame clones, and not every one. Of 7,500 to 9,000 clones listed, about four fifths are singletons. Germline CDR1 SQVTM, CDR2 ANQGSEA. The CDR3 is 13 amino acids. Study-wide results and caveats: Only a single major-pathologic-response sample was available for clonality analysis.

In the case of this clone: The target antigen is unknown. The germline gene is not matched at one end of the junction; a read error may be the cause.

The sequence derives from an adult with non-small cell lung cancer. Sequenced here: adjacent normal lung tissue, sampled after neoadjuvant nivolumab, alone or with ipilimumab, at or shortly before surgery. This chain uses TRBV29-1 with TRBJ1-5; D gene unclear. The CDR3: CSVKEQINQPQHF. Written as DNA, the CDR3 is TGCAGCGTTAAAGAACAGATCAATCAGCCCCAGCATTTT.